This TCR beta chain was obtained from a study of CD8 T cells in Susac syndrome. The multiple sclerosis controls were treatment-naive patients, and their relapsing-remitting disease was stable or active. FACS enriched CD8+ TEMRA cells, while bulk CD8+ and CD4+ were negatively isolated. After extraction with the RNeasy kit, roughly 0.45 to 1 ug of the RNA was reverse transcribed using random hexamers. TCR beta CDR3 was amplified by immunoSEQ multiplex PCR. This amplification extended across 54 Vbeta and 13 Jbeta segments. TCRdb called the immunoSEQ multiplex PCR reads again in MiXCR, with one record for every CDR3 protein. Of about 180,000 distinct CDR3 sequences in the sample, 85% to 95% were seen once. This sequence originates from a human donor with multiple sclerosis. Sequencing used CD8+ T cells from PBMCs.

CDR3 amino acids: CASSFGVRWEQFF. The CDR3 bases are TGTGCCAGCAGCTTCGGGGTTCGATGGGAGCAGTTCTTC. This chain links TRBV11-2 with TRBJ2-1; tentative D call: TRBD2 (5 bases). The V gene's germline CDR1 is SGHAT and CDR2 FQNNGV. V was cut by 3 bases and J by 10 bases, with 13 bases left in between. The CDR3 runs to 13 residues.